These T cell receptor beta chains were read from a single sample in a study of blood T cell repertoires in COVID-19. The repertoire was sequenced with immunoSEQ multiplex PCR; TCRdb's copy has only in-frame clones and lacks some. Of tens of thousands of clones in the sample, approximately 82% are singletons; the top ten hold roughly 3.2%. Sequenced: peripheral blood. The receptors were gathered from a man in his 60s with acute or convalescent COVID-19. CDR3s include the opening cysteine and the closing phenylalanine or tryptophan. D genes are given only for firm matches. Clone size is stated in some rows and not others, as once, few, many or a class when expanded.

>TRBJ1-2|TRBD1|TRBV18|once
TGTGCCAGTCAAGGGACAGGGAACTATGGCTACACCTTC
CASQGTGNYGYTF
>TRBJ2-5|TRBD2|TRBV7-3|NA
TGTGCCAGCAGCCCCGGGGACCCCCGGGAGGAGGAGACCCAGTACTTC
CASSPGDPREEETQYF
>TRBJ2-7|TRBD2|TRBV6-6|NA
TGTGCCAGCATTAACAGCGGGGGCACCTCCTACGAGCAGTACTTC
CASINSGGTSYEQYF
>TRBJ1-2|NA|TRBV2|once
TGTGCCAGCAGTGGCTTGGCTAGGGAGGCGGGCTACACCTTC
CASSGLAREAGYTF
>TRBJ2-3|TRBD1|TRBV2|NA
TGTGCCAGCAGTGACGGCAGGGGGCAGTCAGATACGCAGTATTTT
CASSDGRGQSDTQYF
>TRBJ2-7|NA|TRBV27|NA
TGTGCCAGCAGTTTACCAAAATGCGCGGACAGTCCCCCCAGAGAGCAGTACTTC
CASSLPKCADSPPREQYF
>TRBJ2-1|TRBD2|TRBV6-5|NA
TGTGCCAGCAGTTTGGGACTACCAAGTACGAATGAGCAGTTCTTC
CASSLGLPSTNEQFF
>TRBJ2-7|TRBD1|TRBV14|NA
TGTGCCAGCAGCCAAGGGCAGGGGGCAAAGAAGTACTTC
CASSQGQGAKKYF
>TRBJ2-2|NA|TRBV19|NA
TGTGCCAGTAGTAACCAGAAAGTAACGAACACCGGGGAGCTGTTTTTT
CASSNQKVTNTGELFF
>TRBJ1-2|TRBD1|TRBV12-3/TRBV12-4|NA
TGTGCCAGCGGGGGACAGGGATATGGCTACACCTTC
CASGGQGYGYTF
>TRBJ2-7|NA|TRBV15|NA
TGTGCCACCAGCAGAGATATAGCCTACGAGCAGTACTTC
CATSRDIAYEQYF